This T cell receptor beta chain was observed in a study of Graves' ophthalmopathy and Graves' hyperthyroidism. Study-level findings and limits: Distinction of ophthalmopathy from stable hyperthyroidism by a 13-signature model reached approximately 88% sensitivity and roughly 78% specificity.

Other autoimmune diseases, uncontrolled infections, pregnancy or lactation led to the exclusion of patients. With regard to this clonotype: Its antigen remains unidentified. This clone may be a read error of a much larger clone one base away.

Amplified TCR beta CDR3 regions were obtained using RNA transcripts as template. First-round RT-PCR used HTBI primers; second-round multiplex PCR followed. TCRdb re-called the multiplex PCR reads with MiXCR, one entry per CDR3 protein. The data contain about 390,000 distinct CDR3 sequences, about 16% of them seen just once; the ten biggest clones take up about 7.3%. CDR1 and CDR2 (germline): DFQATT, SNEGSKA (reference sequence). V was trimmed by 3 bases and J by 6 bases, leaving 17 bases between them. This CDR3 is built from 14 residues. This clonotype was sampled from a woman aged 18 to 35 with stable Graves' hyperthyroidism. This chain uses TRBV20-1 with TRBJ1-1; D uncertain. The sequencing sample was made of peripheral blood. CDR3 in DNA: TGCAGTGCTAGTCCCCCCGGGTGGGCCTCTGAAGCTTTCTTT. It is translated as CSASPPGWASEAFF.